This record concerns one T cell receptor beta chain sequence. The data derive from a study of T cells expressing NK-cell markers. TCRdb reprocessed the 5' RACE reads, with one entry per CDR3 protein and no DNA. The table for this sample gives roughly 170,000 distinct CDR3 sequences. There are 14 residues in the CDR3. Germline lookup yields CDR1 LNHNV and CDR2 YYDKDF (reference sequence). Sequenced: blood T cells: a sorted CD56 or NKG2C T cell subset, CD4+ or CD8+ T cells, or bulk PBMC T cells (not recorded which). The chain links TRBV15 to TRBJ1-2; the D call from TCRdb, TRBD1, cannot be confirmed without DNA. This TCR was sampled from a woman aged 18-69 years in good health. CDR3 in amino acids: CATSGGWGNYGYTF.